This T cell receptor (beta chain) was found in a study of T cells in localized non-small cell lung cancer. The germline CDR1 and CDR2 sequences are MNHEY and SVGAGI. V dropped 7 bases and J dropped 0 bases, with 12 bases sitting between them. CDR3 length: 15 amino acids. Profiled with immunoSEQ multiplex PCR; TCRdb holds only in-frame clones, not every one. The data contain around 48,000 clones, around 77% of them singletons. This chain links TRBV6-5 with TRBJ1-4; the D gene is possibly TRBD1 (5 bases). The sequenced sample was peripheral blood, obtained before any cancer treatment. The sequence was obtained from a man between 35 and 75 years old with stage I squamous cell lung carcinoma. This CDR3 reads CASKGLAATNEKLFF. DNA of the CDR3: TGTGCCAGCAAGGGGTTAGCAGCAACTAATGAAAAACTGTTTTTT.